This TCR beta chain derives from a study of metastatic and nonmetastatic thyroid tumors. No patient had received any treatment before thyroid surgery. TCRdb reanalyzed the PCR reads with MiXCR. In the table there are 15,000 to 20,000 clones, 30% to 40% of which are singletons. This CDR3 comprises 15 residues. Trimming shortened V by 2 bases and J by 4 bases, and 14 bases separated the two germline ends. CDR1 and CDR2 (germline): MNHEY, SMNVEV (reference sequence). Sequenced: tumor tissue. The sequence was obtained from a female donor with papillary thyroid cancer or a benign thyroid nodule (not recorded which). Some clones in this sample may be carry-over from other donors' samples. The J gene is TRBJ1-2, the V gene TRBV27; D is possibly TRBD1 (6 bases). CDR3 DNA: TGTGCCAGCAGTTTAAGGGACACGGCCCTCTATGGCTACACCTTC. Its protein is CASSLRDTALYGYTF.